Below, 19 T cell receptor beta chains from the same sample are listed, as sequenced in a study of blood T cells in healthy people across ages. A second roughly 6 to 12 cycle PCR used barcoded and J-beta primers. TCRdb reprocessed the 5' RACE reads via MiXCR and lists one record per CDR3 protein. The repertoire holds over 1,500,000 distinct CDR3 sequences, with 49% as singletons. The sequenced sample was blood. The receptor source for this set is a woman between 35 and 50 years old in good health.

The chain recombines TRBV29-1 with TRBJ2-1, with 8 bases that match TRBD1. This CDR3 spans 13 amino acids. CDR1 SQVTM and CDR2 ANQGSEA come from the germline V gene. The CDR3 region is CGAPSDRADEQFF. The CDR3, as DNA: TGCGGCGCTCCGTCGGACAGGGCGGATGAGCAGTTCTTC.

The rearrangement uses TRBV9 and TRBJ2-2; D is undetermined. Trimming took 2 bases from V and 3 from J, leaving 5 bases between them. This CDR3 has 13 amino acids. CDR1 and CDR2 from the germline V gene are SGDLS and YYNGEE. DNA for the CDR3: TGTGCCAGCAGCGTCTCTTACACCGGGGAGCTGTTTTTT. Translation: CASSVSYTGELFF.

The chain has TRBV12-3 or TRBV12-4 and TRBJ1-2; D might be TRBD1 (5 bases). The V end was cut by 4 bases, the J end by 5 bases, with 11 bases between. The CDR3 has 13 residues. The CDR3 sequence is CASSSGTWYGYTF. The CDR3 DNA is TGTGCCAGCAGTTCCGGGACGTGGTATGGCTACACCTTC.

This chain joins TRBV20-1 and TRBJ2-4; D may be TRBD1 or TRBD2 (6 bases each). The J call could be wrong; TRBJ2-7 is a better fit for the DNA end. From germline, CDR1 is DFQATT and CDR2 SNEGSKA (reference sequence). The CDR3 has 13 amino acids. The CDR3 coding sequence is TGCAGTGCTATGGGTAGGGGGGCCTACGAGCAGTACTTC. It yields the protein CSAMGRGAYEQYF.

V gene TRBV6-2 or TRBV6-3 combines with J gene TRBJ2-4, with TRBD1 matching 8 bases. The CDR3 sequence is 14 residues long. The V and J ends lost 6 bases and 4 bases, in that order; junction bases with no gene match: 5. Germline V gives CDR1 MNHEY, CDR2 SVGEGT. CDR3 region: CASRPGTGKNIQYF. In nucleotides, the CDR3 is TGTGCCAGCAGGCCCGGGACAGGAAAAAACATTCAGTACTTC.

This chain uses TRBV20-1 with TRBJ2-1; the match to TRBD1 covers 9 bases. The CDR3 runs 15 residues. Germline values: CDR1 DFQATT, CDR2 SNEGSKA (reference sequence). V dropped 4 bases and J dropped 3; count of bases not matched to a gene: 7. In DNA, the CDR3 is TGCAGTGCTACCTCCGGGACAGGGTACTACAATGAGCAGTTCTTC. Protein product: CSATSGTGYYNEQFF.

The chain carries TRBV10-3 and TRBJ2-7; no definite D call. The V gene's germline CDR1 is ENHRY and CDR2 SYGVKD. V shed 2 bases and J shed 9 bases, with 11 bases lying between them. The CDR3 has 12 residues. In DNA, the CDR3 is TGTGCCATCAGTGAGGATTCCCGCGGGCAGTACTTC. Its translation: CAISEDSRGQYF.

This chain links TRBV7-9 with TRBJ2-1; D perhaps matches TRBD2 (7 bases). Trimming removed 2 bases from V and 5 bases from J, with 22 bases in between. The V gene's germline CDR1 is SEHNR and CDR2 FQNEAQ (reference sequence). The CDR3 is 18 residues long. The CDR3 nucleotides read TGTGCCAGCAGCTTAAGGTTAAACCGGGGGGCGTCCAACAATGAGCAGTTCTTC. Translating it yields CASSLRLNRGASNNEQFF. Variable domain in full (rest from reference TRBV7-9 and TRBJ2-1): DTGVSQNPRHKITKRGQNVTFRCDPISEHNRLYWYRQTLGQGPEFLTYFQNEAQLEKSRLLSDRFSAERPKGSFSTLEIQRTEQGDSAMYLCASSLRLNRGASNNEQFFGPGTRLTVL.

The genes are TRBV24-1 and TRBJ1-5; D is ambiguous. V lost 3 bases to trimming and J lost 7 bases, with 15 bases between them. Per the germline V gene, CDR1 is KGHDR and CDR2 is SFDVKD. The CDR3 has 15 residues. CDR3: CATSDRREGGQPQHF. The DNA for the CDR3 is TGTGCCACCAGTGATAGACGCGAGGGAGGGCAGCCCCAGCATTTT.

This chain links TRBV7-9 with TRBJ1-4; D may be TRBD1 (5 bases). Looked up from germline, CDR1 is SEHNR and CDR2 is FQNEAQ (reference sequence). V dropped 2 bases and J dropped 3 bases, with 10 bases sitting between them. The CDR3 loop spans 15 amino acids. CDR3 nucleotide sequence: TGTGCCAGCAGCTTAACGACAGCATCTAATGAAAAACTGTTTTTT. Its protein is CASSLTTASNEKLFF.

This clonotype has a handful of counts. The rearrangement uses TRBV11-2 and TRBJ2-5; TRBD2 matches at 11 bases. V lost 1 base, J lost 0 bases, and 4 bases stayed unmatched. Germline CDR1 SGHAT, CDR2 FQNNGV. The CDR3 is 17 amino acids. In DNA form, the CDR3 reads TGTGCCAGCAGCTTAGCCTCGGGACTAGCGGACCAAGAGACCCAGTACTTC. It encodes CASSLASGLADQETQYF.

This clonotype was seen a few times. The chain is built from TRBV4-2 and TRBJ2-1; D uncertain. Trimming took off 1 base at V and 6 bases at J, with 7 bases between the two ends. This CDR3 is built from 13 residues. CDR1 is LGHNA, CDR2 YNFKEQ, per germline. In DNA, the CDR3 is TGTGCCAGCAGCCAAGTGATCTCCAATGAGCAGTTCTTC. It is translated as CASSQVISNEQFF.

The CDR3 DNA follows: TGTGCCAGCAGCCCCTGGGTTAACCACGAGCAGTACTTC. Translated: CASSPWVNHEQYF. The chain has TRBV6-2 or TRBV6-3 and TRBJ2-7; D unresolved. Trimming cost V 6 bases and J 5 bases, with 14 bases left between them. The CDR3 sequence is 13 residues long. CDR1 is MNHEY and CDR2 is SVGEGT in the germline V gene.

This clonotype was picked up a small number of times. J is TRBJ2-4 and V is TRBV6-5; D not certain. Germline loops: CDR1 MNHEY, CDR2 SVGAGI. There are 16 residues in the CDR3. Trimming removed 5 bases at V and 1 base at J, with 15 bases between. CDR3 in DNA: TGTGCCAGCAGTAAACCCGAAAAACTCGCCAAAAACATTCAGTACTTC. Translation gives CASSKPEKLAKNIQYF.

The chain carries TRBV7-2 and TRBJ2-1; 12 bases are a match to TRBD2. CDR1 SGHTA and CDR2 FQGNSA come from the germline V gene. With V trimmed by 3 bases and J by 9 bases, 6 bases remained unmatched. This CDR3 region has 15 residues. The CDR3 bases are TGTGCCAGCAGCTTCTCTAGCGGGGGGGCAGGTGAGCAGTTCTTC. Amino acid sequence: CASSFSSGGAGEQFF.

The genes are TRBV4-3 and TRBJ2-3; 8 nucleotides align to TRBD1. From germline, CDR1 is LGHNA and CDR2 YSLEER. V dropped 2 bases and J dropped 3; count of bases not matched to a gene: 4. The CDR3 contains 15 residues. This chain's CDR3 is CASSQSQGGTDTQYF. The DNA for the CDR3 is TGCGCCAGCAGCCAATCACAGGGGGGAACAGATACGCAGTATTTT.

The chain carries TRBV4-2 and TRBJ2-7; 7 nucleotides align to TRBD2. CDR1 is LGHNA and CDR2 is YNFKEQ in the germline V gene. This CDR3 contains 15 residues. J was trimmed by 1 base and V by 0 bases; bases with no gene match: 3. This chain's CDR3 is CASSQERGWSYEQYF. CDR3 nucleotides: TGTGCCAGCAGCCAAGAGCGGGGGTGGTCCTACGAGCAGTACTTC.

This clonotype has at least ten counts. The chain recombines TRBV10-3 with TRBJ2-5; no firm D call. The CDR3 runs 15 residues. V was pared by 3 bases and J by 1 base, with 12 bases between. Germline CDR1 is ENHRY and CDR2 is SYGVKD. CDR3 nucleotides: TGTGCCATCAGTGATAGTCCCGTATCCCAAGAGACCCAGTACTTC. Translation gives CAISDSPVSQETQYF.

The gene calls are TRBV7-2 and TRBJ2-1; D is possibly TRBD1 or TRBD2 (6 bases each). Trimming cost V 11 bases and J 4 bases, with 15 bases left between them. Germline V lookup: CDR1 SGHTA, CDR2 FQGNSA. This CDR3 contains 13 residues. CDR3 in DNA: TGTGCCTCGGGGGCCAACTTATACAATGAGCAGTTCTTC. Translating gives CASGANLYNEQFF.